This TCR beta chain was documented in a study of T cell responses to AZD1222 COVID-19 vaccine. CDR1 ENHRY and CDR2 SYGVKD come from the germline V gene. Trimming left V 4 bases short and J 3 bases short, with 15 bases between. The CDR3 contains 15 residues. The repertoire was sequenced with immunoSEQ multiplex PCR; TCRdb's copy has only in-frame clones and lacks some. The sample carries under 150,000 clones, about 86% recorded once. The chain combines TRBV10-3 with TRBJ1-2; D is perhaps TRBD1 (6 bases). Source: peripheral blood, taken on day 0 of AZD1222 vaccination. This sequence originates from an adult in good health. CDR3 in DNA: TGTGCCATCAGTGGGGCGGGGGCAGGCGACTATGGCTACACCTTC. Its translation is CAISGAGAGDYGYTF.